The 3 T cell receptor beta chains reported below all come from one sample, sequenced in a study of read filtering for tumor transcriptome and immune sequencing. The library was built from roughly 400 ng RNA with molecular barcoded adaptors for alpha/delta and beta/gamma chains. Each CDR3 protein is one row after TCRdb ran MiXCR on the reads. Of fewer than 25,000 distinct CDR3 sequences listed, under 25% were seen once; the top ten hold roughly 16%. The sample taken for sequencing was a population of CD138-negative cells sorted from bone marrow. Every receptor here comes from a donor over 35 with multiple myeloma.

This clonotype was counted many times. The chain uses TRBV4-1 and TRBJ1-4, with 8 bases lining up with TRBD1. The CDR3 length is 15 residues. Germline CDR1 is MGHRA and CDR2 is YSYEKL. Trimming at V came to 1 base and at J to 8 bases, leaving 6 bases not matched to a gene. The CDR3 loop is CASSQVGQGGEKLFF. For the CDR3, the DNA is TGCGCCAGCAGCCAAGTAGGACAGGGAGGAGAAAAACTGTTTTTT.

For this clonotype: This may stem from a read error, because a much larger clone lies one nucleotide away. The J gene is TRBJ1-2, the V gene TRBV3-1, with 11 bases fitting TRBD1. Germline V gene data show CDR1 as LGHDT and CDR2 as YNNKEL (reference sequence). The CDR3 totals 14 residues. CDR3 coding DNA: TGTACCAGCAGCGGACAGGGGGCTGCGGATGGCTACACCTTC. Translated: CTSSGQGAADGYTF.

This clonotype was counted at least ten times. V is TRBV10-3 and J is TRBJ2-2, with TRBD2 matching 14 bases. The trim removed 2 bases at V and 6 bases at J, leaving 5 bases unmatched. The germline V gene has CDR1 ENHRY and CDR2 SYGVKD. CDR3 size: 17 residues. The CDR3 DNA reads TGTGCCATCAGTGAGACCGGGACTAGCGGGAGTGCCGGGGAGCTGTTTTTT. It is translated as CAISETGTSGSAGELFF.